The TCR beta chain described here comes from a study of immune evolution from preneoplasia to lung adenocarcinoma. Study observations and caveats: Top clone share appeared to fall from AAH through AIS, MIA, adenocarcinoma. Later-stage lesions appeared to have more T cells, more diversity, less clonality.

As to this clone: The antigen remains undetermined.

After pathologic assessment, macro-dissection selected premalignant or tumor cells for extraction. Using immunoSEQ multiplex PCR, the repertoire was profiled, and TCRdb retains in-frame clones only, with some absent. Of more than 13,000 clones detected, about 80% appear once; the ten largest clones hold roughly 5%. The CDR3 covers 15 residues. Germline-derived CDR1 and CDR2 are MNHNS and SASEGT. The V and J ends lost 5 bases and 4 bases respectively, with 17 bases between them. This rearrangement joins TRBV6-1 to TRBJ1-1; D call uncertain. The material sequenced was FFPE minimally invasive lung adenocarcinoma tissue. This sequence originates from a person aged 70 to 85 with lung adenocarcinoma. The chain's CDR3 is CASSSPMIGSTEAFF. The CDR3, as DNA: TGTGCCAGCAGTAGCCCTATGATTGGCAGCACTGAAGCTTTCTTT.